This TCR beta chain was obtained from a study of cytomegalovirus exposure and HLA in healthy donors. For the study at large: A later analysis reported the approximately 120 validation repertoires used the same platform as the approximately 700 first-cohort repertoires. General observations from the study: Many donors carried some public TCRs, although rarity characterized most TCR sequences.

Germline CDR1 is MDHEN and CDR2 is SYDVKM. Deletions cut 7 bases from V and 6 bases from J, with 22 bases between. The CDR3 runs 15 residues. With respect to this clone: Its antigen is not known.

Sequencing used immunoSEQ multiplex PCR; TCRdb keeps in-frame clones, though not all of them. Of approximately 210,000 clones in the sample, about 90% are singletons; the top ten hold around 3%. Sample: PBMCs. The receptor's source is a woman younger than 30 in good health and CMV-seronegative. The chain joins TRBV28 to TRBJ2-7, with D perhaps TRBD1 (5 bases). CDR3 DNA sequence: TGTGCCAGCATCCCAATGGGGCAGGGCTCGCTCGAGCAGTACTTC. Translation gives CASIPMGQGSLEQYF.